The 10 T cell receptor beta chains below come from one sample, sequenced in a study of blood T cell repertoires in COVID-19. TCRdb keeps only in-frame clones here, not all; method: immunoSEQ multiplex PCR. The sample contains some 240,000 clones, approximately 79% of which appear only once. The sample comprised PBMCs or T cells enriched from blood (not recorded which). These receptors all stem from a man aged 30 to 45 with acute COVID-19.

This clone has only a few counts. The chain has TRBV5-3 and TRBJ1-4; D might be TRBD1 (5 bases). TRBV5-3 is annotated as an ORF whose role is uncertain. V dropped 1 base and J dropped 8 bases, with 12 bases sitting between them. The CDR3 runs 14 residues. CDR3 in amino acids: CARSLRRDREKLFF. For the CDR3, the DNA is TGTGCCAGAAGCTTGAGGAGGGACCGGGAAAAACTGTTTTTT.

V and J are TRBV11-2 and TRBJ2-3, with 7 bases fitting TRBD2. The CDR3 is 16 amino acids. CDR1 and CDR2 (germline): SGHAT, FQNNGV. Unmatched junction bases numbered 8, after V lost 5 bases and J lost 0 bases. The CDR3 nucleotides are TGTGCCAGCAGCCCCCTGGCTAGCGGAAGCACAGATACGCAGTATTTT. Its protein product is CASSPLASGSTDTQYF.

The chain is built from TRBV24-1 and TRBJ2-1, with 9 bases fitting TRBD1. CDR1 and CDR2 from the germline V gene are KGHDR and SFDVKD. V was pared by 9 bases and J by 4 bases, with 0 bases of the junction left unmatched. This CDR3 is built from 12 residues. CDR3 in DNA: TGTGCCACCGGACAGGGGTACAATGAGCAGTTCTTC. It yields the protein CATGQGYNEQFF.

V and J are TRBV5-1 and TRBJ2-6, with D maybe TRBD1 (6 bases). V lost 7 bases and J 0 bases, leaving 11 bases between the germline ends. CDR1 SGHRS and CDR2 YFSETQ come from the germline V gene. The CDR3 is 15 residues long. The CDR3 nucleotides are TGCGCCAGCCGGACAGTTCTCTCTGGGGCCAACGTCCTGACTTTC. Translated, it gives CASRTVLSGANVLTF. The complete variable domain, with remaining parts taken from reference TRBV5-1 and TRBJ2-6, reads KAGVTQTPRYLIKTRGQQVTLSCSPISGHRSVSWYQQTPGQGLQFLFEYFSETQRNKGNFPGRFSGRQFSNSRSEMNVSTLELGDSALYLCASRTVLSGANVLTFGAGSRLTVL.

This clone was counted once. The sample holds other DNA sequences that translate to the same CDR3. The chain joins TRBV24-1 to TRBJ1-4; 9 nucleotides line up with TRBD1. Germline values: CDR1 KGHDR, CDR2 SFDVKD. Trimming removed 3 bases from V and 4 bases from J; junction bases left unmatched: 8. CDR3 size: 17 residues. CDR3 DNA sequence: TGTGCCACCAGTGATCCGGGACAGGGAGCTCTTAATGAAAAACTGTTTTTT. The encoded protein is CATSDPGQGALNEKLFF.

The chain joins TRBV5-1 to TRBJ2-5, with D possibly TRBD2 on 5 matching bases. CDR1 is SGHRS and CDR2 is YFSETQ in the germline V gene. The V and J ends lost 2 bases and 2 bases respectively, with 7 bases between them. This CDR3 has 13 residues. CDR3 sequence reads: CASSLREQETQYF. In DNA, the CDR3 is TGCGCCAGCAGCTTACGGGAACAAGAGACCCAGTACTTC.

There are many counts of this clone. The genes are TRBV27 and TRBJ1-1, with no clear D. The CDR3 contains 13 residues. Trimming stripped 2 bases from V and 5 bases from J, with 9 bases between. Germline V gene lookup returns CDR1 MNHEY and CDR2 SMNVEV (reference sequence). CDR3 bases: TGTGCCAGCAGTTTAGGGCGTTTGACTGAAGCTTTCTTT. Amino acids: CASSLGRLTEAFF.

The V gene is TRBV5-4, the J gene TRBJ2-3, with TRBD2 as a possible D gene (6 bases). V shed 4 bases and J shed 0 bases, with 15 bases lying between them. The CDR3 contains 16 residues. CDR1 SGHNT and CDR2 YYREEE come from the germline V gene (reference sequence). The CDR3 coding sequence is TGTGCCAGCAGCGAGCCCGGGCGGGGTAGCACAGATACGCAGTATTTT. Translated, it gives CASSEPGRGSTDTQYF.

A word on this clone: At the DNA level, this CDR3 is encoded by other sequences in the same sample as well. This chain joins TRBV3-1 (or the pseudogene TRBV3-2) and TRBJ2-2, with D perhaps matching TRBD2 (6 bases). Trimming stripped 4 bases from V and 2 bases from J, with 8 bases between. The CDR3 length is 14 residues. Germline CDR1 reads LGHDT; CDR2 reads YNNKEL (reference sequence). CDR3 amino acids: CASSRGGNTGELFF. In DNA form, the CDR3 reads TGTGCCAGCAGCCGGGGAGGCAACACCGGGGAGCTGTTTTTT.

V gene TRBV19 combines with J gene TRBJ1-5, with 7 bases fitting TRBD1. The CDR3 has 15 residues. Trimming cost V 11 bases and J 3 bases; bases outside gene matches: 13. The germline CDR1 and CDR2 sequences are LNHDA and SQIVND (reference sequence). The chain's CDR3 is CASLTTGTVNQPQHF. The CDR3 bases are TGTGCCTCCCTTACGACCGGGACAGTCAATCAGCCCCAGCATTTT.